These 16 T cell receptor beta chains came from one sample sequenced in a study of T cells in tuberculosis. Sorting used thawed, overnight-rested PBMC stained with anti-CD3, a viability dye and GMM-loaded CD1B tetramer. CD1B tetramers were loaded with Rhodococcus equi-derived C32 glucose monomycolate. Profiling relied on immunoSEQ multiplex PCR, and the TCRdb table lists in-frame clones only, not all of them. The repertoire has approximately 58,000 clones, nearly 90% of them found once; the top ten carry just over 20%. Sequencing used CD1b-GMM tetramer-negative cells sorted from PBMCs. The receptors derive from an adult woman with latent tuberculosis.

V is TRBV6-5 and J is TRBJ1-4; TRBD1 is a possible D gene (6 bases). The CDR3 totals 14 residues. Germline assignment: CDR1 MNHEY and CDR2 SVGAGI. Trimming took 2 bases from V and 7 from J, leaving 11 bases between them. For the CDR3, the DNA is TGTGCCAGCAGTTACGTCAGGGGTAGTGAAAAACTGTTTTTT. The encoded protein is CASSYVRGSEKLFF.

The sample holds one count of this clone. The sample contains more than one DNA sequence encoding this CDR3. This chain connects TRBV27 to TRBJ1-2; D call uncertain. Germline-derived CDR1 and CDR2 are MNHEY and SMNVEV (reference sequence). The length of the CDR3 is 13 residues. V was pared by 3 bases and J by 4 bases, with 9 bases between. The CDR3 protein is CASSLSEAYGYTF. Here the CDR3 DNA reads TGTGCCAGCAGTTTGTCGGAGGCCTATGGCTACACCTTC.

V gene TRBV19 combines with J gene TRBJ2-2; D is possibly TRBD1 (6 bases). Trimming took 7 bases from V and 2 from J, leaving 11 bases between them. CDR3 length: 14 amino acids. Germline assignment: CDR1 LNHDA and CDR2 SQIVND (reference sequence). The DNA of the CDR3 is TGTGCCAGTAATATGGACAGTAACACCGGGGAGCTGTTTTTT. It codes for CASNMDSNTGELFF. Using reference TRBV19 and TRBJ2-2 for the parts outside the CDR3, the full variable domain is DGGITQSPKYLFRKEGQNVTLSCEQNLNHDAMYWYRQDPGQGLRLIYYSQIVNDFQKGDIAEGYSVSREKKESFPLTVTSAQKNPTAFYLCASNMDSNTGELFFGEGSRLTVL.

The rearrangement uses TRBV4-2 and TRBJ2-7; 8 bases map to TRBD2. Germline loops: CDR1 LGHNA, CDR2 YNFKEQ. CDR3 length: 19 residues. V was pared by 0 bases and J by 4 bases, with 17 bases of the junction left unmatched. The CDR3 here is CASSQDLGAGRLATYEQYF. The CDR3 DNA reads as TGTGCCAGCAGCCAAGATTTAGGGGCCGGGCGACTAGCGACGTACGAGCAGTACTTC.

This clone was observed once. V is TRBV27 and J is TRBJ1-2; 7 bases line up with TRBD1. The germline V gene has CDR1 MNHEY and CDR2 SMNVEV (reference sequence). The CDR3 has 15 residues. After removal of 1 base from V and 8 bases from J, the junction contained 10 bases not matched to a gene. This chain's CDR3 is CASSLFGQGVGGYTF. CDR3 in DNA: TGTGCCAGCAGTTTATTTGGCCAGGGGGTAGGGGGCTACACCTTC.

The chain has TRBV6-1 and TRBJ2-7, with 8 positions matching TRBD2. The V segment lost 3 bases and the J segment 0 bases; nucleotides outside the gene matches: 10. CDR3 length equals 17 residues. Per the germline V gene, CDR1 is MNHNS and CDR2 is SASEGT. In nucleotides, the CDR3 is TGTGCCAGCAGTGATGATTTAGCGGGACGGAGCTCCTACGAGCAGTACTTC. Encoded protein: CASSDDLAGRSSYEQYF.

V usage is TRBV19 and J usage is TRBJ1-5; 7 nucleotides line up with TRBD1. The CDR3 extends over 17 amino acids. The germline V gene has CDR1 LNHDA and CDR2 SQIVND (reference sequence). J gave up 0 bases and V 5 bases, and 10 bases lay outside the gene matches. The CDR3 coding sequence is TGTGCCAGTAGTCAGACAGGGAGGTTAGATAGCAATCAGCCCCAGCATTTT. Its translation: CASSQTGRLDSNQPQHF.

This clone was seen a few times. The chain combines TRBV6-5 with TRBJ2-3; D gene ambiguous. This CDR3 spans 13 amino acids. Trimming left V 7 bases short and J 1 base short, with 9 bases between. Germline values: CDR1 MNHEY, CDR2 SVGAGI. In DNA, the CDR3 is TGTGCCAGCACCGGGTGGGGCACAGATACGCAGTATTTT. It is translated as CASTGWGTDTQYF.

The rearrangement links TRBV19 to TRBJ2-3; 8 bases line up with TRBD2. Germline V CDR1 and CDR2: LNHDA, SQIVND (reference sequence). The V gene end was trimmed by 7 bases and the J gene end by 2 bases; junction bases not matched to a gene: 8. CDR3 length: 15 amino acids. Here the CDR3 DNA reads TGTGCCAGTAATGACGGGGGGGATTACACAGATACGCAGTATTTT. Protein product: CASNDGGDYTDTQYF.

The V gene is TRBV7-9, the J gene TRBJ2-5; TRBD1 matches at 7 bases. Trimming took 3 bases from V and 5 from J; bases not matched to a gene: 6. This CDR3 has 14 amino acids. Germline CDR1 is SEHNR and CDR2 is FQNEAQ (reference sequence). The CDR3 coding sequence is TGTGCCAGCAGCTTCCGGACAGGCCAGGAGACCCAGTACTTC. Its protein product is CASSFRTGQETQYF.

The gene calls are TRBV20-1 and TRBJ1-2, with no clear D. The length of the CDR3 is 11 residues. Germline V gives CDR1 DFQATT, CDR2 SNEGSKA (reference sequence). Trimming left V 7 bases short and J 1 base short, with 7 bases between. Here the CDR3 DNA reads TGCAGTGGGTACAATAACTATGGCTACACCTTC. It encodes CSGYNNYGYTF.

This clone was seen a single time. The chain combines TRBV28 with TRBJ2-7, with D uncertain. The CDR3 extends over 11 amino acids. Trimming cost V 5 bases and J 6 bases, with 8 bases left between them. Germline V gene sequence: CDR1 MDHEN, CDR2 SYDVKM. The CDR3 DNA reads TGTGCCAGCAGTCGGGTCCTCGAGCAGTACTTC. Translated, it gives CASSRVLEQYF.

The V call is TRBV12-5, the J call TRBJ2-1, with unresolved D. The CDR3 runs 18 residues. V lost 3 bases to trimming and J lost 0 bases, with 18 bases between them. The germline CDR1 and CDR2 sequences are LGHNT and FRNRAP. The CDR3 bases are TGTGCTAGTGGTTTCCACTTTGACGGGTTTAGCTCCTACAATGAGCAGTTCTTC. This translates into CASGFHFDGFSSYNEQFF.

The rearrangement joins TRBV19 to TRBJ1-5; D not certain. V lost 5 bases to trimming and J lost 1 base, with 12 bases between them. The CDR3 runs 15 residues. Germline CDR1 and CDR2: LNHDA and SQIVND (reference sequence). The CDR3 loop reads CASSLGPTSNQPQHF. CDR3 DNA sequence: TGTGCCAGTAGTTTGGGCCCGACGAGCAATCAGCCCCAGCATTTT.

The chain employs TRBV12-2 and TRBJ1-5. TRBV12-2 is a recognized pseudogene. The CDR3 has 18 residues. The CDR3 loop reads CASRRSRTGRALNQPQHF. As DNA, the CDR3 is TGTGCAAGTCGCCGAAGCCGTACGGGGAGGGCCCTCAATCAGCCCCAGCATTTT.

V and J are TRBV9 and TRBJ2-1, with 7 bases lining up with TRBD2. The CDR3 totals 15 residues. J gave up 4 bases and V 7 bases, and 11 bases lay outside the gene matches. Germline CDR1 and CDR2: SGDLS and YYNGEE. The CDR3 sequence is CASGERGEGYNEQFF. Here the CDR3 DNA reads TGTGCCAGCGGCGAACGGGGGGAGGGGTACAATGAGCAGTTCTTC.